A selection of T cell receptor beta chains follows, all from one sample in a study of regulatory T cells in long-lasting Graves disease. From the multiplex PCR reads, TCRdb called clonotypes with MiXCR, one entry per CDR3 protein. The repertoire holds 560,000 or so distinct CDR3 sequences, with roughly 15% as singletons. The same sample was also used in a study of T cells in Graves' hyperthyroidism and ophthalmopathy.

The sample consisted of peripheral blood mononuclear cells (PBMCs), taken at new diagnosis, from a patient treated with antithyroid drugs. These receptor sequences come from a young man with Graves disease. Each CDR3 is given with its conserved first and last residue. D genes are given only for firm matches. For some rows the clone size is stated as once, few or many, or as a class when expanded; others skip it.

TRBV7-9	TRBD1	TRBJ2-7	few	TGTGCCAGCAGCTTACCGCCGGGACAGGGTACCTACGAGCAGTACTTC	CASSLPPGQGTYEQYF
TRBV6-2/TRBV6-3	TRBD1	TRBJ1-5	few	TGTGCCAGCAGGGGGACAGGGGGTAACAATCAGCCCCAGCATTTT	CASRGTGGNNQPQHF
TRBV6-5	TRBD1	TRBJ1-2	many	TGTGCCAGCAGTTACGAGGGGGCCAGGATTACTGGCTACACCTTC	CASSYEGARITGYTF
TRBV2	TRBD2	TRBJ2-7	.	TGTGCCAGCACCAACGGGGGGGGATCGGACGAGCAGTACTTC	CASTNGGGSDEQYF
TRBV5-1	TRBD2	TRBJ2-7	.	TGCGCCAGCAGCTTGGCCTCCCGGGTTTCCGGGGGGTACGAGCAGTACTTC	CASSLASRVSGGYEQYF
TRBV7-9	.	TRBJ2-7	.	TGTGCCAGCAGCCCTCTTGGTACAGGCCGACCTTCCTACGAGCAGTACTTC	CASSPLGTGRPSYEQYF
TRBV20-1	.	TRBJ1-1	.	TGCAGTGCCACCCGCGGGCGAGGCACTGAAGCTTTCTTT	CSATRGRGTEAFF
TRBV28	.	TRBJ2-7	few	TGTGCCAGCAGTGCCAATCTGGCCTCCTACGAGCAGTACTTC	CASSANLASYEQYF
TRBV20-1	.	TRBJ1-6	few	TGCAGTGCTAGAGAGAGAGGGCTATATTCACCCCTCCACTTT	CSARERGLYSPLHF
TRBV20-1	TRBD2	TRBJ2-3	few	TGCAGTGCTAGAGCGTATATCGGGGGGACAGATACGCAGTATTTT	CSARAYIGGTDTQYF
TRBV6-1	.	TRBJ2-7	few	TGTGCCAGCAGCGGGGCCGCGGGTAGGAGCTCCTACGAGCAGTACTTC	CASSGAAGRSSYEQYF
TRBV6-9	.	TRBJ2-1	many	TGTGCCAGCAGTTATGGGAGTCCTACCTACAATGAGCAGTTCTTC	CASSYGSPTYNEQFF
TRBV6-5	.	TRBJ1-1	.	TGTGCCAGCAGTTACTCCGGGGGTTTGAACACTGAAGCTTTCTTT	CASSYSGGLNTEAFF
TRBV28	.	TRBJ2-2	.	TGTGCCAGCATATGGCAGGGGAGGATCACCGGGGAGCTGTTTTTT	CASIWQGRITGELFF
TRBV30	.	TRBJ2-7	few	TGTGCCTGCTGGGCAGGGGATGGCTCCTACGAGCAGTACTTC	CACWAGDGSYEQYF
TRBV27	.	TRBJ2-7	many	TGTGCCAGCAGTTTGACGGACGAACGCTCCTACGAGCAGTACTTC	CASSLTDERSYEQYF
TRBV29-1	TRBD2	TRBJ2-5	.	TGCAGCGTCCGACCGGGCACTGGTGCGTCTAGCGGCTCCTCCTACAATGAGCAGTACTTC	CSVRPGTGASSGSSYNEQYF
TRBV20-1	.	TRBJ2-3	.	TGCAGTGCCCCTCCCGGGACCCTGGGCCGAGATACGCAGTATTTT	CSAPPGTLGRDTQYF
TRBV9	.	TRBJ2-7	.	TGTGCCAGCAGCGTAGCTGCGGGTATCTACGAGCAGTACTTC	CASSVAAGIYEQYF
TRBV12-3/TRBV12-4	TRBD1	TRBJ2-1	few	TGTGCCAGCAGTCCCCTCGGAACAGGGGATGAGCAGTTCTTC	CASSPLGTGDEQFF
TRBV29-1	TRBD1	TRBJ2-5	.	TGCAGCGTTGCAATAGGGGGCGCCTCAGAGACCCAGTACTTC	CSVAIGGASETQYF
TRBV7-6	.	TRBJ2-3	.	TGTGCCAGCAGCCCTGTTGAGGTTAGGTTGAACACAGATACGCAGTATTTT	CASSPVEVRLNTDTQYF
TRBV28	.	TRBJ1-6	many	TGTGCCAGCAGTTACACCCGTGGTGCCTCGCCACCCCTCCACTTT	CASSYTRGASPPLHF
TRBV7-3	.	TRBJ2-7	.	TGTGCCAGCAGCTTAAAGGGGAATAGCGAGCAGTACTTC	CASSLKGNSEQYF
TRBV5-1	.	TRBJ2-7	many	TGCGCCAGCAGCTTGGCCCCGGAAGTGAGCTCCTACGAGCAGTACTTC	CASSLAPEVSSYEQYF
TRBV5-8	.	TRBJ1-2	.	TGTGCCAGCAGCCAGGTCGGGATCTATGGCTACACCTTC	CASSQVGIYGYTF
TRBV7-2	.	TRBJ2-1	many	TGTGCCAGCAGCTTAGTAGGGCGGGCCCGGTACAATGAGCAGTTCTTC	CASSLVGRARYNEQFF
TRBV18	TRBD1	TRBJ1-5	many	TGTGCCAGCTCACGGCTAGGGGGCCACAATCAGCCCCAGCATTTT	CASSRLGGHNQPQHF
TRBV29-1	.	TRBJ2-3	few	TGCAGCGTTGATGACTCAGGTGGTCATGGAGATACGCAGTATTTT	CSVDDSGGHGDTQYF
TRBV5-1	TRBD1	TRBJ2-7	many	TGCGCCAGCGACAGGGGCCGGAGCTCCTACGAGCAGTACTTC	CASDRGRSSYEQYF
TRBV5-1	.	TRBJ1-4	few	TGCGCCAGCAAATACCAGGGTGCTGATGAAAAACTGTTTTTT	CASKYQGADEKLFF
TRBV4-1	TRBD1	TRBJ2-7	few	TGCGCCAGCAGCCACTTGACAGGGAGCGACTACGAGCAGTACTTC	CASSHLTGSDYEQYF
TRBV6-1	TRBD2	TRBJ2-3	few	TGTGCCAGCATGGGCGGGAGGGCTTCAGATACGCAGTATTTT	CASMGGRASDTQYF
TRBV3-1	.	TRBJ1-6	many	TGTGCCAGCAGCCAAGGGAGGGCAAGGGATAATTCACCCCTCCACTTT	CASSQGRARDNSPLHF
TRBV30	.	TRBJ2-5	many	TGTGCCTGGAGTTTGGCAGCACAAGAGACCCAGTACTTC	CAWSLAAQETQYF
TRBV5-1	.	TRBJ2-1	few	TGCGCCAGCAGCTTCATAGGGGTCCCCAATGAGCAGTTCTTC	CASSFIGVPNEQFF
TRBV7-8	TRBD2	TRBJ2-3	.	TGTGCCAGCAGAGGACTAGCGGGAGTCACAGATACGCAGTATTTT	CASRGLAGVTDTQYF
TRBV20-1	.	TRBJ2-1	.	TGCAGTGCGAAACTACCCAGCTCCTACAATGAGCAGTTCTTC	CSAKLPSSYNEQFF
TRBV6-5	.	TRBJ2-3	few	TGTGCCAGCAGTTACGGTCTAAGATACACAGATACGCAGTATTTT	CASSYGLRYTDTQYF
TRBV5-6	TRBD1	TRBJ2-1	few	TGTGCCAGCAGCAGGGACAGGGTTGAGCAGTTCTTC	CASSRDRVEQFF
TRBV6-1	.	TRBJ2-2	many	TGTGCCAGCAGTGTTGGGTCGGCGAACACCGGGGAGCTGTTTTTT	CASSVGSANTGELFF
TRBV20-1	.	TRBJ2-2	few	TGCAGTGTCGACAGACGGCAGAACACCGGGGAGCTGTTTTTT	CSVDRRQNTGELFF
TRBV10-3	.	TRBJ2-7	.	TGTGCCATCAGTGAGTCGAGTGGTGCAACCCTCCACCGCTCCTACGAGCAGTACTTC	CAISESSGATLHRSYEQYF
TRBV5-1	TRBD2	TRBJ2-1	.	TGCGCCAGCTCGGGACTAGCGGGACACTCCTACAATGAGCAGTTCTTC	CASSGLAGHSYNEQFF
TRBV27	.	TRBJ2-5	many	TGTGCCAGCAGCCCTACAGCCAATCAAGAGACCCAGTACTTC	CASSPTANQETQYF
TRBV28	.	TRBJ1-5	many	TGTGCCAGCAGTTTATGGAGGGGGAGCAATCAGCCCCAGCATTTT	CASSLWRGSNQPQHF
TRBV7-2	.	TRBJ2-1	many	TGTGCCAGCAGCGATCGACCCCACCTTGGCTCCTACAATGAGCAGTTCTTC	CASSDRPHLGSYNEQFF
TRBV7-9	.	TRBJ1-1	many	TGTGCCAGCAGGGGGCCGGTGAACACTGAAGCTTTCTTT	CASRGPVNTEAFF
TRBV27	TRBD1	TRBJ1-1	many	TGTGCCAGCAGGGGACAGGGGGCAAGAGCTTTCTTT	CASRGQGARAFF
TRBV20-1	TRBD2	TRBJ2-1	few	TGCAGTGCTTTAGCGGGACCCTACAATGAGCAGTTCTTC	CSALAGPYNEQFF
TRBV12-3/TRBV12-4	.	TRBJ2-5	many	TGTGCCAGCAGCGCCACGACGGAGACCCAGTACTTC	CASSATTETQYF
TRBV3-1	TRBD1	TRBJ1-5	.	TGTGCCAGCAGCTACAGGGGGCAGTCCCAGCATTTT	CASSYRGQSQHF
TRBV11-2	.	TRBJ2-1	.	TGTGCCAGCAGCTTTGGGGCTCTAAGAGAGCAGTTCTTC	CASSFGALREQFF